The rows below give T cell receptor beta chains drawn from one sample of a study of blood T cells in healthy people across ages. One entry per CDR3 protein results from TCRdb running MiXCR on the 5' RACE reads. The sample consists of hundreds of thousands of distinct CDR3 sequences, less than 35% of them appearing once. Material for sequencing was blood. These receptors came from an elderly woman in good health. Each CDR3 is given with its conserved first and last residue. A D gene is named only where the DNA matches it firmly. Where a row states a size, it is once, few, many or the class of an expanded clone; other rows omit it.

CASSLGSAGGPTDTQYF	TGTGCCAGCAGCTTGGGTTCGGCGGGGGGGCCGACAGATACGCAGTATTTT	.	TRBD2	TRBJ2-3	TRBV5-8
CASNKQGAGGYTF	TGCGCCAGCAACAAACAGGGGGCTGGTGGCTACACCTTC	.	TRBD1	TRBJ1-2	TRBV5-1
CAWSPRQGWRETQYF	TGTGCCTGGAGCCCCCGACAGGGATGGCGGGAGACCCAGTACTTC	many	TRBD1	TRBJ2-5	TRBV30
CASSQELAIAQSTDTQYF	TGTGCCAGCAGCCAAGAATTGGCAATAGCCCAAAGCACAGATACGCAGTATTTT	.	.	TRBJ2-3	TRBV4-2
CSGFRAWGGTEAFF	TGCAGTGGTTTCCGGGCATGGGGCGGTACTGAAGCTTTCTTT	.	.	TRBJ1-1	TRBV20-1
CSATAGVSTDTQYF	TGCAGTGCCACAGCGGGGGTGAGCACAGATACGCAGTATTTT	many	TRBD2	TRBJ2-3	TRBV20-1
CASSRTGTRSYNEQYF	TGTGCCAGCAGTCGCACCGGGACTAGATCCTACAATGAGCAGTACTTC	few	TRBD2	TRBJ2-7	TRBV6-2/TRBV6-3
CASSSDRDLFSGANVLTF	TGTGCCAGCAGCTCGGACAGGGACCTTTTCTCTGGGGCCAACGTCCTGACTTTC	many	TRBD1	TRBJ2-6	TRBV7-9
CASRPRREPLHF	TGTGCCAGCAGACCACGCAGGGAACCCCTCCACTTT	many	.	TRBJ1-6	TRBV6-6
CASSERDDGYTF	TGTGCCAGCAGTGAAAGGGACGATGGCTACACCTTC	few	.	TRBJ1-2	TRBV28
CASSIEGGYEQYF	TGTGCCAGCAGCATTGAAGGGGGATACGAGCAGTACTTC	many	.	TRBJ2-7	TRBV7-3
CASSVGGGGETQYF	TGTGCCAGCAGCGTAGGAGGGGGCGGAGAGACCCAGTACTTC	many	TRBD1	TRBJ2-5	TRBV9
CASSRADRVAISNGYTF	TGTGCCAGCAGTCGAGCGGACAGGGTGGCGATAAGCAATGGCTACACCTTC	few	TRBD1	TRBJ1-2	TRBV27
CASSVGSGSGEQFF	TGTGCCAGCAGCGTAGGAAGTGGATCTGGGGAGCAGTTCTTC	many	.	TRBJ2-1	TRBV9
CASGLGMNEQFF	TGTGCTAGTGGTTTGGGGATGAATGAGCAGTTCTTC	.	.	TRBJ2-1	TRBV12-5
CASSPRTGRDIQYF	TGTGCCAGCAGCCCCAGGACAGGGCGGGACATTCAGTACTTC	.	TRBD1	TRBJ2-4	TRBV7-2
CASSEQGRVVEKLFF	TGTGCCAGCAGTGAACAGGGAAGAGTGGTTGAAAAACTGTTTTTT	.	.	TRBJ1-4	TRBV28
CASSLAGALNTEAFF	TGTGCCAGCAGCTTAGCAGGGGCCTTGAACACTGAAGCTTTCTTT	many	.	TRBJ1-1	TRBV7-2
CSVEGTDLQETQYF	TGCAGCGTTGAAGGGACGGACCTACAAGAGACCCAGTACTTC	.	.	TRBJ2-5	TRBV29-1
CASSLASTEAFF	TGTGCCAGCAGCCTCGCTAGCACTGAAGCTTTCTTT	few	.	TRBJ1-1	TRBV6-2/TRBV6-3
CAIRVDRADEQYF	TGTGCCATCAGAGTCGACAGAGCTGACGAGCAGTACTTC	many	.	TRBJ2-7	TRBV10-3
CASSFDRGSNQPQHF	TGTGCCAGCAGTTTTGACAGGGGAAGCAATCAGCCCCAGCATTTT	many	TRBD1	TRBJ1-5	TRBV6-1
CASSEGQGVNYGYTF	TGTGCCAGCAGCGAGGGACAGGGGGTGAACTATGGCTACACCTTC	many	TRBD1	TRBJ1-2	TRBV9
CASSLDNRRAGGVADTQYF	TGTGCCAGCAGCTTAGACAACAGAAGAGCGGGGGGGGTCGCAGATACGCAGTATTTT	many	TRBD2	TRBJ2-3	TRBV7-2
CASSDPTSVLYEQYF	TGTGCCAGCAGTGACCCCACGTCAGTCCTCTACGAGCAGTACTTC	.	.	TRBJ2-7	TRBV25-1
CASSYSGLAGQSPANTGELFF	TGTGCCAGCAGTTACTCGGGACTAGCGGGGCAATCCCCAGCGAACACCGGGGAGCTGTTTTTT	many	TRBD2	TRBJ2-2	TRBV6-2/TRBV6-3
CATSPGTGLYGYTF	TGTGCCACCAGCCCGGGGACAGGGCTGTATGGCTACACCTTC	few	TRBD1	TRBJ1-2	TRBV15
CASSPRTSGGENNNEQFF	TGCGCCAGCAGCCCTCGGACTAGCGGGGGGGAGAATAACAATGAGCAGTTCTTC	.	TRBD2	TRBJ2-1	TRBV5-1
CASSQEGGLVYEQYF	TGCGCCAGCAGCCAAGAGGGGGGGCTCGTCTACGAGCAGTACTTC	.	.	TRBJ2-7	TRBV4-1
CATSSQGHEQYF	TGTGCCACCAGCAGTCAGGGCCACGAGCAGTACTTC	many	.	TRBJ2-7	TRBV15
CSASPANEAFF	TGCAGTGCTAGTCCCGCTAATGAAGCTTTCTTT	.	.	TRBJ1-1	TRBV20-1
CSASRDSPNEKLFF	TGCAGTGCGAGCAGGGACAGTCCTAATGAAAAACTGTTTTTT	.	TRBD1	TRBJ1-4	TRBV20-1
CASSRTGETEAFF	TGCGCCAGCAGCAGAACAGGGGAAACTGAAGCTTTCTTT	many	TRBD1	TRBJ1-1	TRBV7-3
CATSDLYKGLETQYF	TGTGCCACCAGTGATTTATACAAGGGGCTGGAGACCCAGTACTTC	.	.	TRBJ2-5	TRBV24-1
CASSLDGDSYNEKLFF	TGTGCCAGCAGCTTAGACGGGGACAGCTATAATGAAAAACTGTTTTTT	.	TRBD1	TRBJ1-4	TRBV7-9
CASSTQGKNMNTEAFF	TGCGCCAGCAGCACACAGGGGAAGAACATGAACACTGAAGCTTTCTTT	.	TRBD1	TRBJ1-1	TRBV5-1
CAWRKQGTGELFF	TGTGCCTGGAGGAAACAGGGCACCGGGGAGCTGTTTTTT	.	.	TRBJ2-2	TRBV30
CASSPPLGGRHEQYF	TGTGCCAGCAGTCCCCCCCTTGGGGGGCGCCACGAGCAGTACTTC	many	.	TRBJ2-7	TRBV28
CASSQNRGGEQYF	TGTGCCAGCAGTCAAAACAGGGGCGGCGAGCAGTACTTC	many	TRBD1	TRBJ2-7	TRBV28
CASSVGIAGIVEANYGYTF	TGTGCCAGCAGCGTAGGGATCGCAGGGATAGTAGAAGCGAACTATGGCTACACCTTC	few	.	TRBJ1-2	TRBV9
CASGTRRGGITEAFF	TGTGCCAGCGGCACCCGCAGGGGCGGGATCACTGAAGCTTTCTTT	few	.	TRBJ1-1	TRBV7-3
CASSQVAGATMGTQYF	TGTGCCAGCAGCCAAGTAGCGGGGGCTACAATGGGTACGCAGTATTTT	many	TRBD2	TRBJ2-3	TRBV3-1
CSVEASLAGGRYEQYF	TGCAGCGTTGAAGCATCCCTAGCGGGGGGAAGATACGAGCAGTACTTC	medium-sized	TRBD2	TRBJ2-7	TRBV29-1
CASSTTGGGYGQYF	TGTGCCAGCAGCACGACAGGGGGCGGTTACGGGCAGTACTTC	few	TRBD1	TRBJ2-4	TRBV5-5
CASSLMTGREQYF	TGTGCCAGCAGCTTGATGACAGGTCGCGAGCAGTACTTC	many	.	TRBJ2-7	TRBV11-2